These 18 T cell receptor beta chains were all obtained from the same sample, sequenced in a study of molecular identifiers for immune sequencing clone quantification. Using its own MiXCR run on the PCR reads, TCRdb lists one record per CDR3 protein. The sample contains hundreds of thousands of distinct CDR3 sequences, about 25% of which appear only once. Sequenced material: naive CD8+ T cells from blood, with Jurkat cell RNA spiked in. Subset specified: FACS-sorted CD8+CD4-CCR7+CD45RA+ naive T cells. These receptors all come from a human donor in good health. Some libraries in this study had Jurkat cell RNA spiked in.

This clonotype was seen at least ten times. V gene TRBV5-5 combines with J gene TRBJ2-3, with no clear D. Trimming took off 0 bases at V and 4 bases at J, with 15 bases between the two ends. The V gene's germline CDR1 is SGHKS and CDR2 YYEKEE (reference sequence). This CDR3 comprises 16 residues. The CDR3 sequence is CASSLVHPDLPDTQYF. The CDR3 DNA reads as TGTGCCAGCAGCTTGGTCCACCCGGATTTGCCAGATACGCAGTATTTT.

In its sample, this clonotype was seen a few times. This chain uses TRBV6-2 or TRBV6-3 with TRBJ2-3; D is unresolved. Trimming pared 0 bases from V and 0 bases from J, leaving 7 bases between. Looked up from germline, CDR1 is MNHEY and CDR2 is SVGEGT. This CDR3 comprises 15 residues. The CDR3 sequence: CASSYSPLSTDTQYF. The CDR3 bases are TGTGCCAGCAGTTACTCCCCCCTTAGCACAGATACGCAGTATTTT.

V is TRBV6-2 or TRBV6-3 and J is TRBJ1-6; unclear D gene. The CDR3 length is 14 residues. V was trimmed by 2 bases and J by 13 bases, leaving 15 bases between them. The germline gives CDR1 MNHEY, CDR2 SVGEGT. DNA of the CDR3: TGTGCCAGCAGTTACCCGAATCCGCGGGGTCCCCTCCACTTT. Translating gives CASSYPNPRGPLHF.

The chain combines TRBV5-5 with TRBJ2-1; D is unclear. Germline CDR1 SGHKS, CDR2 YYEKEE (reference sequence). V lost 4 bases and J lost 6, with 11 bases in between. The CDR3 has 13 amino acids. The CDR3 DNA reads TGTGCCAGCAGCATAGGCCGTTCCAATGAGCAGTTCTTC. Protein product: CASSIGRSNEQFF.

The J gene is TRBJ2-1, the V gene TRBV4-2; no reliable D call. There are 15 residues in the CDR3. V was shortened by 0 bases and J by 3 bases, with 9 bases between the two germline ends. Germline CDR1 LGHNA, CDR2 YNFKEQ. The CDR3 region is CASSQEDNSYNEQFF. Written as DNA, the CDR3 is TGTGCCAGCAGCCAAGAGGATAACAGCTACAATGAGCAGTTCTTC.

Points on this clonotype: One end of the junction varies from germline; a read error may be responsible. The chain links TRBV20-1 to TRBJ1-4; TRBD1 aligns across 7 bases. CDR3 size: 17 residues. Germline V gene data show CDR1 as DFQATT and CDR2 as SNEGSKA (reference sequence). CDR3 in DNA: TGCAGTGCTAGAGATCTGGAGCCAACAGGGGCTAATGGAAAACTGTTTTTT. This gives the protein CSARDLEPTGANGKLFF.

Written as DNA, the CDR3 is TGCAGTGCTAGACTCGGACAGGGGGCAATAAGATACCCTGGAAACACCATATATTTT. This sequence encodes CSARLGQGAIRYPGNTIYF. J is TRBJ1-3 and V is TRBV20-1; 11 nucleotides line up with TRBD1. The CDR3 covers 19 residues. The germline gives CDR1 DFQATT, CDR2 SNEGSKA (reference sequence). Trimming at V came to 2 bases and at J to 2 bases, leaving 14 bases not matched to a gene.

This clonotype was counted at least ten times. This chain links TRBV12-3 or TRBV12-4 with TRBJ2-3, with TRBD2 identical over 13 bases. The CDR3 totals 17 residues. V shed 5 bases, J shed 6 bases, and the junction held 11 bases outside the gene matches. Here the CDR3 DNA reads TGTGCCAGCAGTCTATTCGGGACTAGCGGGGCTCGCGATACGCAGTATTTT. This translates into CASSLFGTSGARDTQYF.

The CDR3 here is CASSIWGGASNQPQHF. The CDR3 DNA reads as TGTGCCAGTAGTATCTGGGGGGGCGCGAGCAATCAGCCCCAGCATTTT. The chain joins TRBV19 to TRBJ1-5; D might be TRBD1 (6 bases). V dropped 3 bases and J dropped 1 base, with 13 bases sitting between them. This CDR3 has 16 amino acids. Germline CDR1 reads LNHDA; CDR2 reads SQIVND (reference sequence).

This clonotype was detected a few times. V and J are TRBV19 and TRBJ1-1; unclear D gene. V was cut by 3 bases and J by 1 base, with 6 bases left in between. The CDR3 runs to 13 residues. Germline V lookup: CDR1 LNHDA, CDR2 SQIVND (reference sequence). DNA for the CDR3: TGTGCCAGTAGTATTAGTAAGAACACTGAAGCTTTCTTT. It yields the protein CASSISKNTEAFF.

The rearrangement uses TRBV11-2 and TRBJ2-5; no definite D call. The germline gives CDR1 SGHAT, CDR2 FQNNGV. V lost 4 bases to trimming and J lost 3 bases, with 12 bases between them. This CDR3 spans 14 amino acids. DNA of the CDR3: TGTGCCAGCAGCTCGACGGACGGAAAAGAGACCCAGTACTTC. This codes for CASSSTDGKETQYF.

Note on this clonotype: A much more abundant neighbour one base away suggests this may be a read error. CDR3 amino acids: CASSQHTGLGVSEQCF. CDR3 DNA sequence: TGCGCCAGCAGCCAGCACACGGGACTTGGGGTCTCCGAGCAGTGCTTC. The V and J genes are TRBV4-3 and TRBJ2-7; the D gene is possibly TRBD2 (6 bases). Per the germline V gene, CDR1 is LGHNA and CDR2 is YSLEER. CDR3 length equals 16 residues.

The CDR3 DNA reads as TGTGCCAGCGGCCTGACTAGCTTCTCCTACAATGAGCAGTTCTTC. This gives the protein CASGLTSFSYNEQFF. The V gene is TRBV7-9, the J gene TRBJ2-1, with 7 nucleotides matching TRBD2. The CDR3 has 15 residues. With V trimmed by 8 bases and J by 0 bases, 7 bases remained unmatched. Per the germline V gene, CDR1 is SEHNR and CDR2 is FQNEAQ (reference sequence).

At least ten counts were recorded for this clonotype. The chain has TRBV27 and TRBJ1-4; D is perhaps TRBD1 (5 bases). Germline CDR1 and CDR2: MNHEY and SMNVEV (reference sequence). The CDR3 is 16 residues long. V dropped 5 bases and J dropped 8 bases, with 21 bases sitting between them. CDR3 sequence (DNA): TGTGCCAGCAGTCCCGATCCCAGGGCCCTCGTCGAAAAACTGTTTTTT. Its protein is CASSPDPRALVEKLFF.

This clonotype was observed at least ten times. The chain joins TRBV5-1 to TRBJ2-4; 7 nucleotides agree with TRBD1. Per germline, CDR1 SGHRS and CDR2 YFSETQ. The CDR3 runs 14 residues. V lost 4 bases, J lost 4 bases, and 5 bases stayed unmatched. The CDR3 region is CASSTGQLKNIQYF. The CDR3 DNA sequence: TGCGCCAGCAGCACGGGACAGCTAAAAAACATTCAGTACTTC.

Of note for this clonotype: With a much larger clone just one base away, this may be a read error. The rearrangement links TRBV12-3 or TRBV12-4 to TRBJ2-1; TRBD2 agrees at 11 bases. The CDR3 totals 16 residues. Unmatched junction bases numbered 14, after V lost 8 bases and J lost 8 bases. The CDR3 loop is CASGPLAGGPGYEQFF. CDR3 sequence (DNA): TGTGCCAGCGGTCCTCTAGCGGGAGGTCCCGGTTATGAGCAGTTCTTC.

This clonotype appeared many times. The chain carries TRBV3-1 and TRBJ2-4; TRBD1 might be the D (6 bases). The CDR3 is 15 residues long. Germline V gene data show CDR1 as LGHDT and CDR2 as YNNKEL (reference sequence). Trimming shortened V by 6 bases and J by 5 bases, and 17 bases separated the two germline ends. This chain's CDR3 is CASRATGRGENIQYF. The CDR3 DNA sequence: TGTGCCAGCAGGGCCACAGGGAGAGGGGAAAACATTCAGTACTTC.

A few counts support this clonotype. The V and J genes are TRBV6-5 and TRBJ1-1, with D tentatively TRBD1 (6 bases). V shed 7 bases and J shed 0 bases, with 18 bases lying between them. The germline V gene has CDR1 MNHEY and CDR2 SVGAGI. This CDR3 is 16 amino acids long. CDR3 amino acids: CASNAQPDSLNTEAFF. The CDR3 DNA reads TGTGCCAGCAACGCCCAGCCGGACAGCTTGAACACTGAAGCTTTCTTT.